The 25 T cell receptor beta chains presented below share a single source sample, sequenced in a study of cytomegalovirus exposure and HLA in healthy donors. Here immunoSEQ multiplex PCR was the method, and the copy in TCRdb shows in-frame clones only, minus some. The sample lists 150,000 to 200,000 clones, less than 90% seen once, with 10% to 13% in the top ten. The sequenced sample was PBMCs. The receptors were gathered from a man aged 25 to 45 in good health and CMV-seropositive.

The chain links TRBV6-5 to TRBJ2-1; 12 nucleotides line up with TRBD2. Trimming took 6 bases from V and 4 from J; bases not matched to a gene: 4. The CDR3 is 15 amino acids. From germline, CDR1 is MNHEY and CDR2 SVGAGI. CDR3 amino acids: CASRTSGREYNEQFF. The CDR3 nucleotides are TGTGCCAGCAGGACTAGCGGGAGAGAGTACAATGAGCAGTTCTTC.

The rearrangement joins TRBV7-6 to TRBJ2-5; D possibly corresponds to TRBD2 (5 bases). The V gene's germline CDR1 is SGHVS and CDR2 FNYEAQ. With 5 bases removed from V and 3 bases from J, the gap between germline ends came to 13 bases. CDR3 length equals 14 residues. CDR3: CASSLSTREETQYF. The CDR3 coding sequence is TGTGCCAGCAGCCTCAGTACTAGAGAAGAGACCCAGTACTTC.

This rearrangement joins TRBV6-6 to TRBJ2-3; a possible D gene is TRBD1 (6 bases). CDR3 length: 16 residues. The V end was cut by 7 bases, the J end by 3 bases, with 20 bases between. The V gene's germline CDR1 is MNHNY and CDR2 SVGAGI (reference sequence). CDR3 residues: CASTIGLTTGTDTQYF. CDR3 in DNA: TGTGCCAGCACTATCGGCCTTACAACAGGGACAGATACGCAGTATTTT.

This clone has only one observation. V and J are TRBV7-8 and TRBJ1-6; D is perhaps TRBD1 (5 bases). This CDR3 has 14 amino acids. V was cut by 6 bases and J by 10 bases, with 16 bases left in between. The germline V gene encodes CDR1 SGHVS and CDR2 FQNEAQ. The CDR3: CASSLPGSRSPLHF. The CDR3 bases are TGTGCCAGCAGTTTACCAGGGTCGAGGTCACCCCTCCACTTT.

The CDR3 bases are TGTGCCAGCAGTTTAGGGACAGGGGTGCGCGAGACCCAGTACTTC. This translates into CASSLGTGVRETQYF. The V gene is TRBV28, the J gene TRBJ2-5, with 10 nucleotides matching TRBD1. V lost 2 bases, J lost 5 bases, and 5 bases stayed unmatched. CDR3 size: 15 residues. CDR1 and CDR2 from the germline V gene are MDHEN and SYDVKM.

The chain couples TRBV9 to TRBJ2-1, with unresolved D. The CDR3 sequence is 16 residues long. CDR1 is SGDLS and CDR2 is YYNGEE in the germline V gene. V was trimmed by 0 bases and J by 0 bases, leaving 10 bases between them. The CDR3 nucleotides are TGTGCCAGCAGCGTAGGTGAGGCCCGCTCCTACAATGAGCAGTTCTTC. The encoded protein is CASSVGEARSYNEQFF.

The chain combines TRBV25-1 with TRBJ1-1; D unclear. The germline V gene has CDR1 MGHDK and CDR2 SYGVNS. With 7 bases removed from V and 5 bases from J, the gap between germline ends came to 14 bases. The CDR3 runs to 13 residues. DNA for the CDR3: TGTGCCAGCAAGGGAGGGTTGGGAACTGAAGCTTTCTTT. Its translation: CASKGGLGTEAFF.

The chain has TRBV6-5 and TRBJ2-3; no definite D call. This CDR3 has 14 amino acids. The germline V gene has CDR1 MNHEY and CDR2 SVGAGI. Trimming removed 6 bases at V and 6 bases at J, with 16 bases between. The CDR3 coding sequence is TGTGCCAGCAGCCCTCGTTCGGTTGAGGATACGCAGTATTTT. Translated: CASSPRSVEDTQYF.

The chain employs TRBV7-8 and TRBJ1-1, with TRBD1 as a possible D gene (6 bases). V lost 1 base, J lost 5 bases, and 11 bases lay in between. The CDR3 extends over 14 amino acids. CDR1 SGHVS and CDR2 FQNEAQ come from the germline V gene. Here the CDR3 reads CASSLGSQGTEAFF. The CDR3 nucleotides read TGTGCCAGCAGCTTAGGAAGTCAGGGGACTGAAGCTTTCTTT.

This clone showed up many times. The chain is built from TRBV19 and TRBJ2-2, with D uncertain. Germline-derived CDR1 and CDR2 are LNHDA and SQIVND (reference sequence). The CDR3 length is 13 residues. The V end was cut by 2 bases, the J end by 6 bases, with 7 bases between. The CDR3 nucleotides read TGTGCCAGTAGTATACAGGTACCCGGGGAGCTGTTTTTT. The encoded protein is CASSIQVPGELFF.

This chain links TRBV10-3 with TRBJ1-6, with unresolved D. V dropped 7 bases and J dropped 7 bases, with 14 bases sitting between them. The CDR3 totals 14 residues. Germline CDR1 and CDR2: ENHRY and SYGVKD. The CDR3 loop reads CAIKYDGENSPLHF. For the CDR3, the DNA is TGTGCCATCAAATATGACGGGGAAAATTCACCCCTCCACTTT.

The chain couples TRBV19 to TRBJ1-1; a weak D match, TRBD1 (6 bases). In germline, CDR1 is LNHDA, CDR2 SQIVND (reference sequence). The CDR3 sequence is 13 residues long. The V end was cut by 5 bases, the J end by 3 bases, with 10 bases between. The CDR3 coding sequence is TGTGCCAGTAGTGTACAGGGAGACACTGAAGCTTTCTTT. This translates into CASSVQGDTEAFF.

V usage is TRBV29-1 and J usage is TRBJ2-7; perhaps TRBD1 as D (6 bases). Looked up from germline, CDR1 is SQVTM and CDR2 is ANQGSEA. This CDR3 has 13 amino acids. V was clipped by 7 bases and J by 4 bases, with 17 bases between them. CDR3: CSARTALRYEQYF. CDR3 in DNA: TGCAGCGCAAGGACAGCCCTGCGGTACGAGCAGTACTTC.

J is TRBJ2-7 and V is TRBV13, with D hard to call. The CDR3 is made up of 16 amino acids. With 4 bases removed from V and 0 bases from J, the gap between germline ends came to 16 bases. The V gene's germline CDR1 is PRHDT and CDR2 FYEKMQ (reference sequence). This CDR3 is CASSSYPGTISYEQYF. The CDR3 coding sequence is TGTGCCAGCAGCTCCTACCCGGGTACGATCTCCTACGAGCAGTACTTC.

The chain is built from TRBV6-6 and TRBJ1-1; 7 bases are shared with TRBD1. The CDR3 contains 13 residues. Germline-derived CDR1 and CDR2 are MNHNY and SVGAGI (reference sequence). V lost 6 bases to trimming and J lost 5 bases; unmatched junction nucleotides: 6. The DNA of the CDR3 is TGTGCCAGCAGGGAGACAGGGATTACTGAAGCTTTCTTT. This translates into CASRETGITEAFF.

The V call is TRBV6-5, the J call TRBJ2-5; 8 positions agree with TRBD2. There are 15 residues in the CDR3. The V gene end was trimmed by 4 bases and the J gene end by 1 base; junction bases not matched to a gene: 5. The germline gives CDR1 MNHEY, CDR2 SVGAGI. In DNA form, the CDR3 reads TGTGCCAGCAGTTTAGCGGGGCAAATCCAAGAGACCCAGTACTTC. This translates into CASSLAGQIQETQYF.

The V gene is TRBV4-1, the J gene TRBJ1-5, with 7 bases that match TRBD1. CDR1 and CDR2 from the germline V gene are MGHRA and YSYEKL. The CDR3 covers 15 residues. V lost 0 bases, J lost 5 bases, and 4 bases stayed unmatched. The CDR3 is CASSQDRDSYQPQHF. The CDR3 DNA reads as TGCGCCAGCAGCCAAGATCGGGACAGTTATCAGCCCCAGCATTTT.

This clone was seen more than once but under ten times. CDR3 nucleotides: TGTGCCAGCGTCGGGTCAGTCATGGGTAATTCACCCCTCCACTTT. Translated, it gives CASVGSVMGNSPLHF. The rearrangement uses TRBV18 and TRBJ1-6; D is ambiguous. Trimming took off 8 bases at V and 6 bases at J, with 17 bases between the two ends. CDR1 KGHSH and CDR2 LQKENI come from the germline V gene. The CDR3 is 15 residues long.

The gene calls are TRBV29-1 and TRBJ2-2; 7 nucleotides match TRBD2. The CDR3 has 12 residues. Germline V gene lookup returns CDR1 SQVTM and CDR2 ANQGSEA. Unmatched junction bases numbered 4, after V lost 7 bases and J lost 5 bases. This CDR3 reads CSARGETGELFF. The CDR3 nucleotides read TGCAGCGCCCGGGGGGAGACCGGGGAGCTGTTTTTT.

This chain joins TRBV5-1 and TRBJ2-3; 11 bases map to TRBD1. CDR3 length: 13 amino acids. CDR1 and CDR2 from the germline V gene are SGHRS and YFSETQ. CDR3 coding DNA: TGCGCAACCGGGACAGGGGGTTTGGATACGCAGTATTTT. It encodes CATGTGGLDTQYF.

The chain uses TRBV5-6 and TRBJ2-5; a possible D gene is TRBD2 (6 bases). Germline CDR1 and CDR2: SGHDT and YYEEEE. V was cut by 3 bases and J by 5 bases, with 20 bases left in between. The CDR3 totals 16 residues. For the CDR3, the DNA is TGTGCCAGCAGCTCCGAGGCGGCAGGGAGCGGGGAGACCCAGTACTTC. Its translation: CASSSEAAGSGETQYF. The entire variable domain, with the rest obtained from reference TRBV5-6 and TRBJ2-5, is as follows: DAGVTQSPTHLIKTRGQQVTLRCSPKSGHDTVSWYQQALGQGPQFIFQYYEEEERQRGNFPDRFSGHQFPNYSSELNVNALLLGDSALYLCASSSEAAGSGETQYFGPGTRLLVL.

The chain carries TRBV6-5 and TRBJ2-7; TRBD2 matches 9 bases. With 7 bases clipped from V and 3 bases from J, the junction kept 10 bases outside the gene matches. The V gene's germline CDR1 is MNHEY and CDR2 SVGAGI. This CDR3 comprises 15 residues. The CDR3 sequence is CASTRGGGTNYEQYF. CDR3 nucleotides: TGTGCCAGCACCCGCGGGGGGGGGACAAACTACGAGCAGTACTTC.

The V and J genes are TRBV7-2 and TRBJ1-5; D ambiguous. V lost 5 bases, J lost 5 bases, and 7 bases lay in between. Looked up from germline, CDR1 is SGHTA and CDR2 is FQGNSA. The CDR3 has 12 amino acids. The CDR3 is CASSVGDQPQHF. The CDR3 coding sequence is TGTGCCAGCAGCGTTGGAGATCAGCCCCAGCATTTT.

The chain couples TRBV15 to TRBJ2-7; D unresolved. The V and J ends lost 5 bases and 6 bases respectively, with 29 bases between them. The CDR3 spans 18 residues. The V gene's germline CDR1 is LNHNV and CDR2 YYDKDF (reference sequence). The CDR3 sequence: CATSPNLLFQYTLAEQYF. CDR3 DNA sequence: TGTGCCACCAGCCCGAATCTACTATTTCAGTACACTCTTGCCGAGCAGTACTTC.

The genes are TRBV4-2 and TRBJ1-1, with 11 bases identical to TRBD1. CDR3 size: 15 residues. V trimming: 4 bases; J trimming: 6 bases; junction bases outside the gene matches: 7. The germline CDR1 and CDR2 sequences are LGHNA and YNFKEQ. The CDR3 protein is CASSPPGQGVAEAFF. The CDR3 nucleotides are TGTGCCAGCAGCCCACCGGGACAGGGGGTCGCTGAAGCTTTCTTT.